This TCR beta chain was recorded in a study of OX40 agonist ivuxolimab in advanced cancers. Looking at the study overall: The costimulatory receptor OX40 (CD134) was targeted by ivuxolimab, a fully human IgG2 agonistic monoclonal antibody. Intravenous ivuxolimab was administered to patients every 2 weeks at six dose levels: 0.01, 0.1, 0.3, 1.5, 3 and 10 mg/kg. Among the 50 to 55 dose-escalation patients, around 19 had hepatocellular carcinoma, approximately 15 melanoma, 9 renal cell carcinoma and 9 head and neck cancer. A male proportion of 70% to 90% and a mean age of approximately 60 years, ranging from roughly 23 to 80, were recorded for the dose-escalation cohort. Prior anti-PD-1, anti-PD-L1 or anti-CTLA-4 therapy was permitted, and 40% of dose-escalation patients had received checkpoint inhibitors. Partial responses were achieved by three dose-escalation patients, of whom one had hepatocellular carcinoma and two had cutaneous melanoma. Peripheral TCRbeta sequencing aimed to test whether ivuxolimab altered TCR sequence diversity and caused clonal T-cell expansion. The paper covers the monotherapy dose-escalation part of the phase I ivuxolimab trial, which included N ≈ 50 patients.

Patients with autoimmune disease history or receiving systemic immunosuppression were excluded from the trial. Peripheral blood for TCR sequencing was drawn from every dose cohort at baseline, at cycle 4 day 1 and at cycle 7 day 1. Samples came from an open-label, multicenter, first-in-human phase I dose-escalation trial of ivuxolimab. Adults with locally advanced or metastatic melanoma, renal cell carcinoma, hepatocellular carcinoma or head and neck squamous cell carcinoma were enrolled in the trial. CD4+ and CD8+ T cells were sorted separately from peripheral blood before TCR sequencing. To sequence the TCRbeta CDR3 region, genomic DNA was isolated from the sorted cells. The immunoSEQ Assay was used to sequence the TCRbeta CDR3 regions. TCRdb mirrors the immuneACCESS table, restricted to in-frame sequences. Some clones are absent from its copies; in checked studies, under half trace to an unresolved V gene, and the reason for the others is unknown. The sample table records about 96,000 clones; roughly 87% of these occur just once. The ten biggest clones cover about 1.6% of the sample.

V loses 3 bases of germline sequence and J loses 5 bases, and the interval between the two ends is 14 bases. The CDR3 measures 15 amino acids from cysteine to phenylalanine. Only CDR3 DNA remains: 45 bases, in frame from the first base. Overall results and qualifications from the work: In partial responders in the 0.1-3.0 mg/kg groups, normalized peripheral clonal expansion was found to be among the lowest, especially among CD8+ T cells. Antigen specificity was not determined for the clonally expanded peripheral T cells. On average, CD8+ T cells showed more expanded clones than CD4+ T cells after ivuxolimab. At doses from 0.1 to 3.0 mg/kg, clonal expansion was seen in both CD4+ and CD8+ blood T cells between baseline and week 6. Low levels of normalized T-cell clonal expansion were also seen in some patients who did not respond.

Regarding this clone: Its binding antigen is unknown. Base qualities are missing; no much larger clone stands one base away.

The rearranged segments are TRBV23-1 and TRBJ2-1, and TRBD1 may be the D gene, going by 6 matching bases. TRBV23-1 is designated an ORF whose function remains uncertain. This specimen was CD4+ or CD8+ T cells sorted from blood, taken in a trial of the OX40 agonist ivuxolimab. The source of this sequence is an adult with an advanced solid tumor such as melanoma, head and neck, liver or kidney cancer. In nucleotides, the sequence is TGCGCCAGCAGTCAGGGGGCGCCGGGCGACAATGAGCAGTTCTTC. This gives the protein CASSQGAPGDNEQFF.